One and the same sample provided the 5 T cell receptor beta chains below, sequenced in a study of T cells expressing NK-cell markers. For each CDR3 protein, TCRdb gives one entry from its re-call of the 5' RACE reads, without DNA. Its table records around 550,000 distinct CDR3 sequences. The sequencing input was blood T cells: a sorted CD56 or NKG2C T cell subset, CD4+ or CD8+ T cells, or bulk PBMC T cells (not recorded which). These receptors were taken from a man aged 18-30 years in good health.

The chain joins TRBV5-6 to TRBJ2-1; TCRdb reports TRBD2, a call that lacks DNA to check it against. The CDR3 consists of 16 residues. Germline assignment: CDR1 SGHDT and CDR2 YYEEEE. The CDR3 loop reads CASSHFETSGYNEQFF. Filled out from reference TRBV5-6 and TRBJ2-1, the complete variable domain reads DAGVTQSPTHLIKTRGQQVTLRCSPKSGHDTVSWYQQALGQGPQFIFQYYEEEERQRGNFPDRFSGHQFPNYSSELNVNALLLGDSALYLCASSHFETSGYNEQFFGPGTRLTVL.

The rearrangement links TRBV27 to TRBJ2-1; TCRdb's D call of TRBD2 is untestable without DNA. CDR1 is MNHEY and CDR2 is SMNVEV in the germline V gene (reference sequence). The CDR3 runs to 14 residues. CDR3 amino acids: CASSLSLAGAEQFF.

The chain carries TRBV7-3 and TRBJ2-3; TCRdb calls TRBD2, which cannot be checked without DNA. CDR3 length: 15 amino acids. CDR1 and CDR2 from the germline V gene are SGHTA and FQGTGA. CDR3 loop: CASSSSSIGTDTQYF.

The chain carries TRBV6-4 and TRBJ1-5; the TRBD1 assignment by TCRdb is unverifiable without DNA. The germline V gene has CDR1 MRHNA and CDR2 SNTAGT. This CDR3 is built from 17 residues. The CDR3 sequence: CASSDGDRPYSNQPQHF.

The chain is built from TRBV12-3 or TRBV12-4 and TRBJ2-3; TCRdb names TRBD2, which stays unverified in the absence of DNA. This CDR3 comprises 18 residues. The CDR3 sequence is CASSLGARLAGVEDTQYF.